This passage covers 19 T cell receptor beta chains from one sample sequenced in a study of cytomegalovirus exposure and HLA in healthy donors (dated by TCRdb to about 2017). The library was obtained by the immunoSEQ multiplex PCR assay. For the multiplex PCR, a mixture combining 60 forward primers for TCR Vbeta segments and 13 reverse primers for TCR Jbeta segments was used. The table was pulled from immuneACCESS by TCRdb, which kept in-frame rearrangements only. Such tables lose some clones; where checked, under half of the loss comes from unresolved V genes, and the rest has no known cause. Here the sample has more than 90,000 clones; about three quarters occur a single time. The leading ten clones occupy approximately 8.4% of the sample. Source material: PBMCs. Every receptor here comes from a human donor in good health.

The rearrangement uses TRBV4-1 and TRBJ1-5; D remains ambiguous. This CDR3 is 16 amino acids long. V was cut by 0 bases and J by 3 bases, with 12 bases left in between. Germline CDR1 and CDR2: MGHRA and YSYEKL. The CDR3 DNA sequence: TGCGCCAGCAGCCAAGAGTCGGGGAGCTTCAATCAGCCCCAGCATTTT. This translates into CASSQESGSFNQPQHF.

The chain couples TRBV27 to TRBJ1-2, with D maybe TRBD1 (5 bases). The germline CDR1 and CDR2 sequences are MNHEY and SMNVEV (reference sequence). CDR3 length equals 15 residues. V was shortened by 5 bases and J by 2 bases, with 15 bases between the two germline ends. CDR3 in DNA: TGTGCCAGCAGTGGCAGACAGTGGGGAAACTATGGCTACACCTTC. It is translated as CASSGRQWGNYGYTF.

The chain is built from TRBV5-4 and TRBJ1-2; D may be TRBD1 (5 bases). V was shortened by 4 bases and J by 5 bases, with 18 bases between the two germline ends. The CDR3 contains 15 residues. Germline V gene sequence: CDR1 SGHNT, CDR2 YYREEE (reference sequence). CDR3 DNA: TGTGCCAGCAGCCCAGTCGGCCAGGGCGGATATGGCTACACCTTC. Protein: CASSPVGQGGYGYTF.

The CDR3 loop reads CASSSDRVVFYEQYF. The DNA for the CDR3 is TGTGCCAGCAGCTCAGACAGGGTCGTCTTCTACGAGCAGTACTTC. The gene calls are TRBV11-2 and TRBJ2-7; TRBD1 matches 7 bases. V was clipped by 4 bases and J by 3 bases; unmatched bases: 9. Germline CDR1 is SGHAT and CDR2 is FQNNGV. The CDR3 spans 15 residues.

This rearrangement joins TRBV13 to TRBJ1-5; the D gene is possibly TRBD1 (6 bases). The germline V gene has CDR1 PRHDT and CDR2 FYEKMQ (reference sequence). The CDR3 runs 14 residues. V shed 2 bases and J shed 4 bases, with 9 bases lying between them. In DNA form, the CDR3 reads TGTGCCAGCAGCTTATACAGGGAGAATCAGCCCCAGCATTTT. It is translated as CASSLYRENQPQHF.

This clone was observed once. The rearrangement joins TRBV7-6 to TRBJ2-3, with 8 bases fitting TRBD2. CDR3 length: 17 residues. Germline-derived CDR1 and CDR2 are SGHVS and FNYEAQ. Trimming cost V 4 bases and J 5 bases; bases outside gene matches: 14. In DNA, the CDR3 is TGTGCCAGCAGCTCAAAACGGGGTAGCGGGATTGGAGATACGCAGTATTTT. Protein: CASSSKRGSGIGDTQYF.

V is TRBV6-5 and J is TRBJ2-7; 10 bases fit TRBD2. V was clipped by 8 bases and J by 5 bases; unmatched bases: 9. This CDR3 is 14 amino acids long. The germline gives CDR1 MNHEY, CDR2 SVGAGI. The CDR3 spells CASHLAGGGNEQYF. Here the CDR3 DNA reads TGTGCCAGCCACTTAGCGGGAGGTGGTAACGAGCAGTACTTC.

This sequence joins TRBV5-1 and TRBJ2-7, with D perhaps TRBD1 (6 bases). V was clipped by 6 bases and J by 3 bases, with 13 bases between them. This CDR3 contains 13 residues. The V gene's germline CDR1 is SGHRS and CDR2 YFSETQ. The CDR3: CASKPGRGYEQYF. CDR3 DNA sequence: TGCGCCAGCAAGCCGGGCAGGGGCTACGAGCAGTACTTC.

V gene TRBV18 combines with J gene TRBJ2-5; D may be TRBD1 (5 bases). The CDR3 runs to 15 residues. Germline CDR1 KGHSH, CDR2 LQKENI. Between the trimmed V and J ends, which lost 1 base and 3 bases, there was a span of 12 bases. In nucleotides, the CDR3 is TGTGCCAGCTCACCACGGGGCACAGCTAAAGAGACCCAGTACTTC. Translated, it gives CASSPRGTAKETQYF. The whole variable domain, remainder taken from reference TRBV18 and TRBJ2-5, is NAGVMQNPRHLVRRRGQEARLRCSPMKGHSHVYWYRQLPEEGLKFMVYLQKENIIDESGMPKERFSAEFPKEGPSILRIQQVVRGDSAAYFCASSPRGTAKETQYFGPGTRLLVL.

This clone appeared a single time. The gene calls are TRBV14 and TRBJ2-3, with TRBD2 matching 8 bases. CDR1 is SGHDN, CDR2 FVKESK, per germline. The length of the CDR3 is 15 residues. After removal of 1 base from V and 4 bases from J, the junction contained 4 bases not matched to a gene. For the CDR3, the DNA is TGTGCCAGCAGCCAAGTCGGGGGGGCATCAGATACGCAGTATTTT. Amino acid sequence: CASSQVGGASDTQYF.

The chain recombines TRBV6-1 with TRBJ1-3, with 9 nucleotides matching TRBD1. The CDR3 runs to 15 residues. Germline CDR1 reads MNHNS; CDR2 reads SASEGT. V gave up 4 bases and J gave up 7 bases; unmatched junction bases: 8. CDR3 amino acids: CASSVSPGQGNTIYF. CDR3 nucleotides: TGTGCCAGCAGTGTTTCCCCGGGACAGGGTAACACCATATATTTT.

CDR3 sequence: CASSLIMRALGGNQPQHF. The CDR3 nucleotides read TGTGCCAGCAGCTTAATCATGAGGGCCCTAGGAGGCAATCAGCCCCAGCATTTT. The rearrangement links TRBV7-8 to TRBJ1-5, with unresolved D. Trimming pared 2 bases from V and 2 bases from J, leaving 19 bases between. Germline lookup yields CDR1 SGHVS and CDR2 FQNEAQ. The CDR3 covers 18 residues.

The chain is built from TRBV7-8 and TRBJ2-1; TRBD2 aligns across 10 bases. The V gene's germline CDR1 is SGHVS and CDR2 FQNEAQ. The CDR3 loop spans 18 amino acids. The junction had 12 bases not matched to a gene; V was cut back by 1 base and J by 6 bases. In nucleotides, the CDR3 is TGTGCCAGCAGCTTAGTCGGGGCTAGCGGGGGTCGGGGCAATGAGCAGTTCTTC. This gives the protein CASSLVGASGGRGNEQFF.

The chain recombines TRBV5-6 with TRBJ1-5, with 10 bases that match TRBD1. The germline CDR1 and CDR2 sequences are SGHDT and YYEEEE. CDR3 length: 18 residues. The trim removed 4 bases at V and 7 bases at J, leaving 17 bases unmatched. The CDR3 DNA reads as TGTGCCAGCAGCGTAGCCACACCGGGACAGGGGTTAGGGCAGCCCCAGCATTTT. This codes for CASSVATPGQGLGQPQHF. Based on the CDR3 plus reference TRBV5-6 and TRBJ1-5, the full variable domain is DAGVTQSPTHLIKTRGQQVTLRCSPKSGHDTVSWYQQALGQGPQFIFQYYEEEERQRGNFPDRFSGHQFPNYSSELNVNALLLGDSALYLCASSVATPGQGLGQPQHFGDGTRLSIL.

This clone was observed once. V and J are TRBV16 and TRBJ2-7; the D gene is possibly TRBD1 (5 bases). The CDR3 sequence is 15 residues long. Germline lookup yields CDR1 KGHSY and CDR2 FQNENV. V was trimmed by 8 bases and J by 7 bases, leaving 24 bases between them. The CDR3 DNA is TGTGCCAGCGCGACAGACAGACCAGCCCTACGGGAGCAGTACTTC. Translating gives CASATDRPALREQYF.

The chain links TRBV25-1 to TRBJ2-1; 8 bases agree with TRBD2. This CDR3 region has 15 residues. The V gene's germline CDR1 is MGHDK and CDR2 SYGVNS. V lost 5 bases, J lost 2 bases, and 5 bases stayed unmatched. The CDR3 loop reads CASSMAGGPYNEQFF. CDR3 in DNA: TGTGCCAGCAGTATGGCGGGAGGTCCCTACAATGAGCAGTTCTTC.

The chain has TRBV5-1 and TRBJ2-3; 13 nucleotides align to TRBD2. This CDR3 comprises 17 residues. The V gene end was trimmed by 2 bases and the J gene end by 2 bases; junction bases not matched to a gene: 5. CDR1 SGHRS and CDR2 YFSETQ come from the germline V gene. DNA for the CDR3: TGCGCCAGCAGCTTACTGGGACTAGCGGGGCCCACAGATACGCAGTATTTT. Residues: CASSLLGLAGPTDTQYF.

The chain joins TRBV10-1 to TRBJ2-1; 8 nucleotides line up with TRBD2. Germline V lookup: CDR1 WNHNN, CDR2 SYGVQD (reference sequence). This CDR3 contains 16 residues. V shed 0 bases, J shed 4 bases, and the junction held 5 bases outside the gene matches. In DNA form, the CDR3 reads TGCGCCAGCAGTGAGTCGCCTAGCGGGTCTTACAATGAGCAGTTCTTC. Translated: CASSESPSGSYNEQFF.

The chain uses TRBV7-2 and TRBJ1-5; possible D gene TRBD1, 5 bases. With 1 base removed from V and 7 bases from J, the gap between germline ends came to 11 bases. The germline CDR1 and CDR2 sequences are SGHTA and FQGNSA. This CDR3 is 14 amino acids long. The CDR3, as DNA: TGTGCCAGCAGCTTAGGACAGACTAGCCAGCCCCAGCATTTT. Amino acids: CASSLGQTSQPQHF.